Below, 23 T cell receptor beta chains from the same sample are listed, as sequenced in a study of CD8 T cells in ankylosing spondylitis. One entry per CDR3 protein results from TCRdb running MiXCR on the 5' RACE reads. The repertoire holds just over 350,000 distinct CDR3 sequences, with approximately 22% as singletons. Material: blood, either unsorted or a sorted T cell fraction (not recorded which). All receptors derive from a male donor with ankylosing spondylitis or in good health (not recorded which).

In its sample, this clonotype was seen many times. At one of its ends the junction is not consistent with the germline gene, which may arise from a read error. V usage is TRBV5-1 and J usage is TRBJ2-7; TRBD1 matches at 10 bases. Germline-derived CDR1 and CDR2 are SGHRS and YFSETQ. This CDR3 is 13 amino acids long. The CDR3 nucleotides are TGTGCCAGCTCACCAGGGACAGGGGTTGAGCAGTACTTC. This translates into CASSPGTGVEQYF.

This clonotype was counted a few times. The chain carries TRBV6-1 and TRBJ2-1; D gene unclear. This CDR3 comprises 16 residues. CDR1 and CDR2 from the germline V gene are MNHNS and SASEGT. V dropped 3 bases and J dropped 0 bases, with 12 bases sitting between them. CDR3 protein: CASSEVVAGSYNEQFF. The CDR3 DNA is TGTGCCAGCAGTGAGGTGGTGGCAGGCTCCTACAATGAGCAGTTCTTC.

The chain has TRBV12-3 or TRBV12-4 and TRBJ2-1; TRBD1 matches 7 bases. Losses at the gene ends were 5 bases for V and 6 bases for J; bases not matched to a gene: 13. There are 16 residues in the CDR3. CDR3 in amino acids: CASSPRRVGTANEQFF. In DNA form, the CDR3 reads TGTGCCAGCAGTCCACGACGGGTAGGGACAGCCAATGAGCAGTTCTTC.

The rearrangement joins TRBV9 to TRBJ1-2; 10 bases fit TRBD1. Per the germline V gene, CDR1 is SGDLS and CDR2 is YYNGEE. The V segment lost 5 bases and the J segment 7 bases; nucleotides outside the gene matches: 5. CDR3 length equals 13 residues. The CDR3: CASSGQGVIGYTF. The CDR3, as DNA: TGTGCCAGCAGTGGACAGGGGGTAATTGGCTACACCTTC. Full variable domain (missing parts from reference TRBV9 and TRBJ1-2): DSGVTQTPKHLITATGQRVTLRCSPRSGDLSVYWYQQSLDQGLQFLIQYYNGEERAKGNILERFSAQQFPDLHSELNLSSLELGDSALYFCASSGQGVIGYTFGSGTRLTVV.

The chain couples TRBV10-1 to TRBJ2-2, with D hard to call. Germline CDR1 WNHNN, CDR2 SYGVQD (reference sequence). This CDR3 is built from 17 residues. Trimming shortened V by 3 bases and J by 0 bases, and 14 bases separated the two germline ends. This chain's CDR3 is CASSDNRGWTNTGELFF. CDR3 coding DNA: TGCGCCAGCAGTGATAATAGAGGATGGACGAACACCGGGGAGCTGTTTTTT.

CDR3 in amino acids: CASSQGRSEVYEQYF. In DNA form, the CDR3 reads TGTGCCAGCAGCCAAGGAAGGAGCGAGGTTTACGAGCAGTACTTC. This chain links TRBV3-1 with TRBJ2-7; D ambiguous. Germline values: CDR1 LGHDT, CDR2 YNNKEL (reference sequence). The CDR3 totals 15 residues. Trimming took 1 base from V and 4 from J, leaving 14 bases between them.

This clonotype turned up a few times. The V and J genes are TRBV7-9 and TRBJ2-7; either TRBD1 or TRBD2 may supply D (5 bases each). CDR3 length: 14 residues. Trimming cost V 4 bases and J 3 bases, with 13 bases left between them. The germline V gene encodes CDR1 SEHNR and CDR2 FQNEAQ (reference sequence). DNA for the CDR3: TGTGCCAGCAGCTCGGGGCACTTGAGCTACGAGCAGTACTTC. Protein: CASSSGHLSYEQYF.

The rearrangement uses TRBV4-1 and TRBJ2-4; 7 bases fit TRBD1. Looked up from germline, CDR1 is MGHRA and CDR2 is YSYEKL. V dropped 2 bases and J dropped 0; count of bases not matched to a gene: 7. The CDR3 extends over 17 amino acids. CDR3 residues: CASSQPTGVGAKNIQYF. The DNA of the CDR3 is TGCGCCAGCAGCCAACCCACAGGGGTTGGAGCCAAAAACATTCAGTACTTC.

This clonotype was detected only a few times. CDR3 nucleotide sequence: TGCGCCAGCAGCCCGGGACTAGCGGGGATAGGGGCGGCCTACAATGAGCAGTTCTTC. Protein sequence: CASSPGLAGIGAAYNEQFF. The rearrangement joins TRBV5-1 to TRBJ2-1, with TRBD2 matching over 13 bases. CDR3 length equals 19 residues. The J segment lost 2 bases and the V segment lost 4 bases, leaving 12 bases of the junction unmatched. From germline, CDR1 is SGHRS and CDR2 YFSETQ.

At least ten counts were recorded for this clonotype. This sequence joins TRBV20-1 and TRBJ1-1; possible D gene TRBD1, 6 bases. The length of the CDR3 is 14 residues. Germline CDR1 DFQATT, CDR2 SNEGSKA (reference sequence). Trimming took 3 bases from V and 3 from J, leaving 14 bases between them. The DNA of the CDR3 is TGCAGTGCTAGGCTTGGTTCAGGGGACACTGAAGCTTTCTTT. This translates into CSARLGSGDTEAFF.

The chain has TRBV5-5 and TRBJ1-4; D is undetermined. Germline V gene sequence: CDR1 SGHKS, CDR2 YYEKEE (reference sequence). The germline V and J ends were trimmed by 1 base and 11 bases, with 12 bases remaining between them. The CDR3 is made up of 13 amino acids. In DNA form, the CDR3 reads TGTGCCAGCAGCTTGAGGTTGTCTTTTAAACTGTTTTTT. It is translated as CASSLRLSFKLFF.

The genes are TRBV10-3 and TRBJ2-7; TRBD1 matches at 8 bases. Germline CDR1 ENHRY, CDR2 SYGVKD. V lost 10 bases to trimming and J lost 0 bases; unmatched junction nucleotides: 5. This CDR3 contains 13 residues. This CDR3 reads CANWDRTSYEQYF. The CDR3 DNA reads TGTGCCAACTGGGACAGGACCTCCTACGAGCAGTACTTC.

DNA of the CDR3: TGTGCCAGCAGCTTAGTCCCCGCCCCAGTCGGGGGCACAGATACGCAGTATTTT. Residues: CASSLVPAPVGGTDTQYF. This chain links TRBV7-6 with TRBJ2-3, with a possible D match to TRBD2 (5 bases). The germline V and J ends were trimmed by 1 base and 1 base, with 18 bases remaining between them. The germline CDR1 and CDR2 sequences are SGHVS and FNYEAQ. The CDR3 totals 18 residues. The variable domain in full, completed from reference TRBV7-6 and TRBJ2-3, reads GAGVSQSPRYKVTKRGQDVALRCDPISGHVSLYWYRQALGQGPEFLTYFNYEAQQDKSGLPNDRFSAERPEGSISTLTIQRTEQRDSAMYRCASSLVPAPVGGTDTQYFGPGTRLTVL.

This clonotype was seen more than once but under ten times. This chain connects TRBV12-3 or TRBV12-4 to TRBJ2-5; no definite D call. Trimming stripped 6 bases from V and 4 bases from J, with 9 bases between. The CDR3 runs 12 residues. This CDR3 is CASSPRVETQYF. CDR3 nucleotide sequence: TGTGCCAGCAGCCCCCGAGTAGAGACCCAGTACTTC.

This chain uses TRBV18 with TRBJ2-3, with D perhaps TRBD2 (5 bases). CDR1 and CDR2 from the germline V gene are KGHSH and LQKENI. CDR3 length: 15 amino acids. V was clipped by 0 bases and J by 4 bases, with 11 bases between them. This CDR3 is CASSPPYGVADTQYF. CDR3 DNA: TGTGCCAGCTCACCACCTTACGGGGTGGCAGATACGCAGTATTTT.

This clonotype was seen a handful of times. The chain couples TRBV27 to TRBJ1-2; 12 bases line up with TRBD1. The J segment lost 3 bases and the V segment lost 5 bases, leaving 4 bases of the junction unmatched. The length of the CDR3 is 15 residues. Germline V CDR1 and CDR2: MNHEY, SMNVEV (reference sequence). CDR3 nucleotides: TGTGCCAGCAGTGAGGGGACAGGGGGCCACTATGGCTACACCTTC. This translates into CASSEGTGGHYGYTF.

This clonotype was seen more than once but under ten times. The chain employs TRBV20-1 and TRBJ2-1, with no clear D. Germline assignment: CDR1 DFQATT and CDR2 SNEGSKA (reference sequence). The CDR3 totals 13 residues. The V end was cut by 2 bases, the J end by 8 bases, with 13 bases between. CDR3 bases: TGCAGTGCTAGACAGCCCAACTTGTATGAGCAGTTCTTC. Protein sequence: CSARQPNLYEQFF.

This clonotype came up a few times. The CDR3 protein is CASSLDRFEQYF. In DNA, the CDR3 is TGTGCCAGCAGCTTAGACAGGTTCGAGCAGTACTTC. The V and J genes are TRBV7-9 and TRBJ2-7; perhaps TRBD1 as D (5 bases). The V gene lost 1 base and the J gene lost 6 bases, with 7 bases spanning the gap. Germline V lookup: CDR1 SEHNR, CDR2 FQNEAQ (reference sequence). The CDR3 runs 12 residues. Complete variable domain (other parts from reference TRBV7-9 and TRBJ2-7): DTGVSQNPRHKITKRGQNVTFRCDPISEHNRLYWYRQTLGQGPEFLTYFQNEAQLEKSRLLSDRFSAERPKGSFSTLEIQRTEQGDSAMYLCASSLDRFEQYFGPGTRLTVT.

The chain couples TRBV10-3 to TRBJ1-3; D is unresolved. This CDR3 is built from 15 residues. Germline values: CDR1 ENHRY, CDR2 SYGVKD. V was cut by 3 bases and J by 4 bases, with 13 bases left in between. The CDR3 region is CAISDGVYPGNTIYF. The CDR3 DNA reads as TGTGCCATCAGTGATGGGGTGTACCCCGGAAACACCATATATTTT.

The chain carries TRBV11-2 and TRBJ2-7; D is ambiguous. Germline V gene sequence: CDR1 SGHAT, CDR2 FQNNGV. The CDR3 spans 17 residues. V lost 0 bases and J 6 bases, leaving 21 bases between the germline ends. The CDR3 loop is CASSLDCQQTSGCEQYF. The CDR3 DNA is TGTGCCAGCAGCTTAGATTGTCAACAGACCTCGGGTTGCGAGCAGTACTTC.

The table lists this clonotype with a few counts. The chain has TRBV7-9 and TRBJ2-1; the D gene is possibly TRBD1 (6 bases). The length of the CDR3 is 14 residues. V was clipped by 2 bases and J by 5 bases, with 10 bases between them. Germline V lookup: CDR1 SEHNR, CDR2 FQNEAQ (reference sequence). CDR3 DNA: TGTGCCAGCAGCTTAACGACAGGACACAATGAGCAGTTCTTC. Translation gives CASSLTTGHNEQFF.

Only a few counts were recorded for this clonotype. The chain uses TRBV12-3 or TRBV12-4 and TRBJ2-2; perhaps TRBD2 as D (6 bases). V was trimmed by 7 bases and J by 4 bases, leaving 13 bases between them. CDR3 length equals 14 residues. CDR3 in amino acids: CASIAGNPTGELFF. The DNA of the CDR3 is TGTGCCAGCATCGCGGGGAACCCCACCGGGGAGCTGTTTTTT.

The chain couples TRBV29-1 to TRBJ2-2, with TRBD1 matching 9 bases. CDR3 size: 14 residues. Trimming removed 2 bases from V and 7 bases from J; junction bases left unmatched: 5. Germline V gives CDR1 SQVTM, CDR2 ANQGSEA. For the CDR3, the DNA is TGCAGCGTTGAAAGTGGGACAGGGATCGGGGAGCTGTTTTTT. Translated: CSVESGTGIGELFF.